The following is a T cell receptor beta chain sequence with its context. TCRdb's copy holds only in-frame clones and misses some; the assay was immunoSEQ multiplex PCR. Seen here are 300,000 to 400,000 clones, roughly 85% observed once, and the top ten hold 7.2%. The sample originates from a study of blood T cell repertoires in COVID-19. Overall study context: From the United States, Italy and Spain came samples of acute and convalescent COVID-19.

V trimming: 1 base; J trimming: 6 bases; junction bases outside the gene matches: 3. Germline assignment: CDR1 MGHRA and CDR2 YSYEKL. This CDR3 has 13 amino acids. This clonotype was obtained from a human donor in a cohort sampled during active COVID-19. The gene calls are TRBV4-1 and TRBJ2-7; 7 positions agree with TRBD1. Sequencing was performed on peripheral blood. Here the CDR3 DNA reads TGCGCCAGCAGCCAAGTTACAGGGGCCGAGCAGTACTTC. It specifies CASSQVTGAEQYF.